This T cell receptor beta chain originates from a study of beta chain features in type 1 diabetes. This clone was found once. Antigen unknown. Every isolated RNA sample was fully reverse transcribed, so sequencing captured expressed TCRB transcripts. The method was immunoSEQ multiplex PCR; TCRdb's version includes in-frame clones alone and lacks a portion of them. The sample comprises 150,000 to 200,000 clones, roughly 60% of which are singletons, and approximately 0.09% rests with the top ten. Germline CDR1 and CDR2: MGHRA and YSYEKL. Trimming at V came to 2 bases and at J to 5 bases, leaving 9 bases not matched to a gene. The CDR3 is made up of 18 amino acids. Study-wide points: In all four CD4+ subsets, TCRB CDR3 length was significantly, moderately reduced in type 1 diabetes.

The chain is built from TRBV4-1 and TRBJ2-5; 15 bases are a match to TRBD2. Specimen: naive CD4+ T cells from blood. The TCR originated in a man aged 25-45 years with type 1 diabetes. CDR3 coding DNA: TGCGCCAGCAGCCAATATTGGACTAGCGGGGGGGCCGGTGAGACCCAGTACTTC. Translated: CASSQYWTSGGAGETQYF.